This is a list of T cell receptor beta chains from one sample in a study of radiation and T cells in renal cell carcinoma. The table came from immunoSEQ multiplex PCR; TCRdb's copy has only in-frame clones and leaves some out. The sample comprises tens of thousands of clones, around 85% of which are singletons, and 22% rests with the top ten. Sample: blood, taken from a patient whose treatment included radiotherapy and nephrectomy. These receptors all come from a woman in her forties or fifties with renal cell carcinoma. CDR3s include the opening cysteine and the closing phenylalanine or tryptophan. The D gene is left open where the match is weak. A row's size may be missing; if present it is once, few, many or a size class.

TGCGCCAGCAGTGACCATAGCGGGGGATCAACCTACGAGCAGTACTTC CASSDHSGGSTYEQYF TRBJ2-7 - TRBV10-2 TRBD2 16
TGTGCCAGCAGTACCACTGGGCGGGCGGGTACGCAGTATTTT CASSTTGRAGTQYF TRBJ2-3 - TRBV28 - 14
TGTGCCAGTAGTCTCTCGGAGAACACTGAAGCTTTCTTT CASSLSENTEAFF TRBJ1-1 - TRBV19 - 13
TGTGCCAGCGGGATCGGAGGGGGCGATATCGACGGCTACACCTTC CASGIGGGDIDGYTF TRBJ1-2 - TRBV5-4 TRBD1 15
TGCGCCAGCAGCCTAGCGGGAGAATACGAGCAGTACTTC CASSLAGEYEQYF TRBJ2-7 - TRBV5-1 TRBD2 13
TGTGCCACCAGCAGAGACCTAGGACTAGCGGTTTCGTACCAAGAGACCCAGTACTTC CATSRDLGLAVSYQETQYF TRBJ2-5 - TRBV15 TRBD2 19
TGTGCCAGCAGCTTTAGGGCGAACCTAATGAACACTGAAGCTTTCTTT CASSFRANLMNTEAFF TRBJ1-1 - TRBV7-2 - 16
TGTGCCAGCAGTTCGTATCAGCCCCAGCATTTT CASSSYQPQHF TRBJ1-5 few TRBV28 - 11
TGTGCCAGCAGTTTAAGGGTGAACAAACCGTGGGAGACCCAGTACTTC CASSLRVNKPWETQYF TRBJ2-5 - TRBV27 - 16
TGCGCCAGCAGCGCGGGAGGCGGTTACGAGCAGTACTTC CASSAGGGYEQYF TRBJ2-7 - TRBV5-1 TRBD2 13
TGTGCCAGCAGTGAAACTAGCGCGGTTGATACGCAGTATTTT CASSETSAVDTQYF TRBJ2-3 - TRBV2 TRBD2 14
TGTGCCAGCAGCTCCACAGCGGGCACCGATACGCAGTATTTT CASSSTAGTDTQYF TRBJ2-3 - TRBV11-1 - 14
TGTGCCAGCGTTTTAGGACAGGGCTTTAATGAAAAACTGTTTTTT CASVLGQGFNEKLFF TRBJ1-4 - TRBV6-1 TRBD1 15
TGTGCCAGCAGCGGTAGCCGAGCCCCCTCCGGCGAGCAGTACTTC CASSGSRAPSGEQYF TRBJ2-7 once TRBV7-2 - 15
TGTGCCAGCAGCGTAGCACAGGGCACAGATACGCAGTATTTT CASSVAQGTDTQYF TRBJ2-3 - TRBV9 - 14
TGCGCCAGCAGGGAAGTGAACACTGAAGCTTTCTTT CASREVNTEAFF TRBJ1-1 - TRBV5-1 - 12
TGTGCCAGTAGTATCCTTCAACTAAACACTGAAGCTTTCTTT CASSILQLNTEAFF TRBJ1-1 - TRBV19 - 14
TGTGCCAGCAGCCCAAGACCAGTTCCCCGCACAGATACGCAGTATTTT CASSPRPVPRTDTQYF TRBJ2-3 - TRBV7-2 - 16
TGTGCCAGCAGCCAATTGACTTCGGGAGATACGCAGTATTTT CASSQLTSGDTQYF TRBJ2-3 - TRBV14 - 14
TGTGCCAGCATCCCAGGGACAGGGGGAACCGGGGAGCTGTTTTTT CASIPGTGGTGELFF TRBJ2-2 - TRBV27 TRBD1 15
TGTGCCATCCGAGGACTAGCGGGAGATGGCACCGGGGAGCTGTTTTTT CAIRGLAGDGTGELFF TRBJ2-2 - TRBV10-3 TRBD2 16
TGTGCCAGCAGCTTAAGGCTAGCGGGTAGAGAGACCCAGTACTTC CASSLRLAGRETQYF TRBJ2-5 - TRBV7-2 TRBD2 15
TGCGCCAGCAGTGAAAGGAACACCGGGGAGCTGTTTTTT CASSERNTGELFF TRBJ2-2 - TRBV10-2 - 13
TGTGCCAGCAGCGTAGGAGGGCGAGGCACCGGGGAGCTGTTTTTT CASSVGGRGTGELFF TRBJ2-2 - TRBV9 - 15
TGTGCCAGCAGCCAGGGGCTAGCGGGTATCTCTGGGGCCAACGTCCTGACTTTC CASSQGLAGISGANVLTF TRBJ2-6 once TRBV7-3 TRBD2 18
TGTGCCAGCAGCCTACAGGGAAGGGAGCAGTTCTTC CASSLQGREQFF TRBJ2-1 - TRBV9 - 12
TGTGCCAGTGCCATTGGCGGGCCGCCCTACGAGCAGTACTTC CASAIGGPPYEQYF TRBJ2-7 - TRBV7-9 - 14
TGCGCCAGCAGCCAGGGACAGGGCCTTTACAATCAGCCCCAGCATTTT CASSQGQGLYNQPQHF TRBJ1-5 - TRBV4-1 TRBD1 16
TGTGCCAGCAGCTTATCGGCAGCCACCTACGAGCAGTACTTC CASSLSAATYEQYF TRBJ2-7 - TRBV7-2 - 14
TGCGCCAGCAGCACTCAACTTCGGGCGGGGGTTGACGCAGATACGCAGTATTTT CASSTQLRAGVDADTQYF TRBJ2-3 - TRBV5-1 TRBD2 18
TGCAGCGGAGAACATTCCGGGACAGGGGCGGAACGGGCTGAAGCTTTCTTT CSGEHSGTGAERAEAFF TRBJ1-1 - TRBV29-1 TRBD1 17
TGCAGCGTCTTTGGAGGGTCGAGCGATGGCTACACCTTC CSVFGGSSDGYTF TRBJ1-2 - TRBV29-1 - 13
TGTGCCAGCAGCTTCATAGAGCTGGGTGGCAATCAGCCCCAGCATTTT CASSFIELGGNQPQHF TRBJ1-5 - TRBV5-8 - 16